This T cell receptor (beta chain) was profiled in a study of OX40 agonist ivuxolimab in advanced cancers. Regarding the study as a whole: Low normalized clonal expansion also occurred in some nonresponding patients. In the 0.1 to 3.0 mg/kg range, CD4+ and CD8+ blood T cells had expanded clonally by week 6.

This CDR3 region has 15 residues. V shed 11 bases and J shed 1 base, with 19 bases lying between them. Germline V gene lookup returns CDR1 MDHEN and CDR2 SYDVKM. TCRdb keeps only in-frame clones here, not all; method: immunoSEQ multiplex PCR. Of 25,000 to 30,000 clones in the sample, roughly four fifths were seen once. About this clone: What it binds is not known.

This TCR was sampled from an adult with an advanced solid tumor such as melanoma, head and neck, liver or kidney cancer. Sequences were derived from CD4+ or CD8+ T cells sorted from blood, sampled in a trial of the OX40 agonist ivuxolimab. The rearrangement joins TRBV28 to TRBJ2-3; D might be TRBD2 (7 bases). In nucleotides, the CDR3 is TGTGCCCTGAGGGGGGGCCCTCTTGGCACAGATACGCAGTATTTT. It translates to CALRGGPLGTDTQYF.